This T cell receptor (beta chain) was captured in a study of cytomegalovirus exposure and HLA in healthy donors. Regarding the study as a whole: Researchers reported that a few CMV-associated chains were confirmed in vitro as CMV antigen-specific. From TCR beta sequences, most subjects' HLA-A and HLA-B alleles were reportedly predicted accurately. The study put some 160 TCR beta chains on its list as cytomegalovirus-associated.

Germline CDR1 is SGHRS and CDR2 is YFSETQ. V lost 7 bases and J lost 2, with 12 bases in between. This CDR3 spans 13 amino acids. The PCR was carried out with 60 Vbeta primers and 13 Jbeta primers. Method: immunoSEQ multiplex PCR; TCRdb's copy keeps in-frame clones and lacks some. This repertoire comprises approximately 110,000 clones; its ten largest clones make up about 0.59%. Comment on this clone: Its antigen is not known.

The V and J genes are TRBV5-1 and TRBJ1-1, with D perhaps matching TRBD1 (6 bases). Sequences were obtained from PBMCs. This clonotype originated in a man aged 50 to 59 in good health and CMV-seronegative. The CDR3 spells CASQAGDNTEAFF. The DNA of the CDR3 is TGCGCCAGCCAAGCAGGGGATAACACTGAAGCTTTCTTT. Supplemented by reference TRBV5-1 and TRBJ1-1, the full variable domain reads KAGVTQTPRYLIKTRGQQVTLSCSPISGHRSVSWYQQTPGQGLQFLFEYFSETQRNKGNFPGRFSGRQFSNSRSEMNVSTLELGDSALYLCASQAGDNTEAFFGQGTRLTVV.